The 31 T cell receptor beta chains below were found in one sample sequenced in a study of response to subunit inactivated influenza vaccine. Using its own MiXCR run on the RT-PCR reads, TCRdb lists one record per CDR3 protein. The sample includes fewer than 700,000 distinct CDR3 sequences, 10% to 15% of them seen just once. Specimen: PBMCs from blood, collected 40 to 50 days after vaccination. Receptors originate from a man aged 50 to 59 who received an inactivated influenza vaccine.

V usage is TRBV30 and J usage is TRBJ1-4, with 7 bases lining up with TRBD1. The V segment lost 3 bases and the J segment 0 bases; nucleotides outside the gene matches: 10. Germline CDR1 reads GTSNPN; CDR2 reads SVGIG (reference sequence). The CDR3 has 17 residues. CDR3 residues: CAWRRPGQRATNEKLFF. CDR3 bases: TGTGCCTGGAGACGTCCGGGACAGCGTGCAACTAATGAAAAACTGTTTTTT. Looking up the rest from reference TRBV30 and TRBJ1-4 gives the full variable domain: SQTIHQWPATLVQPVGSPLSLECTVEGTSNPNLYWYRQAAGRGLQLLFYSVGIGQISSEVPQNLSASRPQDRQFILSSKKLLLSDSGFYLCAWRRPGQRATNEKLFFGSGTQLSVL.

This clonotype appeared many times. This chain uses TRBV6-2 or TRBV6-3 with TRBJ2-1; D is uncertain. CDR1 is MNHEY and CDR2 is SVGEGT in the germline V gene. V lost 0 bases to trimming and J lost 13 bases, with 13 bases between them. The CDR3 spans 13 residues. Here the CDR3 DNA reads TGTGCCAGCAGTTACTCGAACCGCTACCGACAGTTCTTC. This encodes CASSYSNRYRQFF.

The genes are TRBV20-1 and TRBJ1-3; D remains ambiguous. V gave up 6 bases and J gave up 3 bases, with 9 bases separating them. The CDR3 is 12 residues long. CDR1 is DFQATT and CDR2 is SNEGSKA in the germline V gene (reference sequence). CDR3 protein: CSASSHGNTIYF. For the CDR3, the DNA is TGCAGTGCCTCCTCCCATGGAAACACCATATATTTT.

The chain links TRBV20-1 to TRBJ2-5, with D possibly matching TRBD1 (6 bases). The CDR3 runs to 13 residues. The germline V gene has CDR1 DFQATT and CDR2 SNEGSKA (reference sequence). V was cut by 2 bases and J by 4 bases, with 11 bases left in between. The CDR3 is CSARRGQRETQYF. CDR3 in DNA: TGCAGTGCTAGACGAGGACAGAGAGAGACCCAGTACTTC.

The J gene is TRBJ2-1, the V gene TRBV7-2; D perhaps matches TRBD2 (7 bases). The germline V gene has CDR1 SGHTA and CDR2 FQGNSA. Between the trimmed V and J ends, which lost 4 bases and 15 bases, there was a span of 22 bases. The CDR3 length is 14 residues. CDR3 nucleotides: TGTGCCAGCAGCTCGTACAGGGCGGGAGTCTGGTTGTTCTTC. It yields the protein CASSSYRAGVWLFF.

In this sample, this clonotype turned up a few times. This rearrangement joins TRBV20-1 to TRBJ2-1; D possibly corresponds to TRBD2 (5 bases). V dropped 1 base and J dropped 0 bases, with 13 bases sitting between them. Germline-derived CDR1 and CDR2 are DFQATT and SNEGSKA (reference sequence). The CDR3 is 16 residues long. The chain's CDR3 is CSARGGLESSYNEQFF. In nucleotides, the CDR3 is TGCAGTGCTAGAGGCGGGCTGGAGAGCTCCTACAATGAGCAGTTCTTC.

This chain links TRBV20-1 with TRBJ2-7; D might be TRBD1 (5 bases). Germline V gene sequence: CDR1 DFQATT, CDR2 SNEGSKA (reference sequence). Trimming took off 7 bases at V and 5 bases at J, with 18 bases between the two ends. This CDR3 has 13 residues. CDR3 nucleotides: TGCAGTGTTCTATCAGTCAGGGTCCACGAGCAGTACTTC. As protein: CSVLSVRVHEQYF.

This clonotype was recorded a few times. V gene TRBV6-5 combines with J gene TRBJ2-7; 10 bases fit TRBD1. This CDR3 comprises 19 residues. Unmatched junction bases numbered 15, after V lost 0 bases and J lost 4 bases. CDR1 and CDR2 from the germline V gene are MNHEY and SVGAGI. The CDR3 DNA reads TGTGCCAGCAGTTACTCGCGCCCCCTGGGACAGGGGCTTGGGTACGAGCAGTACTTC. Its translation: CASSYSRPLGQGLGYEQYF.

Only a few counts were recorded for this clonotype. This chain uses TRBV6-5 with TRBJ1-2; TRBD1 matches 9 bases. Germline V gene lookup returns CDR1 MNHEY and CDR2 SVGAGI. The CDR3 runs 12 residues. V shed 8 bases, J shed 8 bases, and the junction held 6 bases outside the gene matches. The CDR3 DNA is TGTGCCAGCCTAGGACAGGGGCAGGGCTACACCTTC. Protein: CASLGQGQGYTF.

Regarding this clonotype: Here the CDR3 omits its conserved ending phenylalanine or tryptophan, so a read error is the likely source. The chain carries TRBV3-1 and TRBJ1-5; D perhaps matches TRBD1 (6 bases). The germline V gene encodes CDR1 LGHDT and CDR2 YNNKEL (reference sequence). The V end was cut by 2 bases, the J end by 6 bases, with 14 bases between. CDR3 size: 15 residues. The CDR3 nucleotides read TGTGCCAGCAGCCAACGGACAGACTGGGGTCAGCCCCAGCATGTT. Amino acid sequence: CASSQRTDWGQPQHV.

In its sample, this clonotype was seen a few times. V is TRBV3-1 and J is TRBJ2-7; 7 nucleotides agree with TRBD2. CDR3 size: 16 residues. CDR1 is LGHDT and CDR2 is YNNKEL in the germline V gene (reference sequence). J was trimmed by 3 bases and V by 4 bases; bases with no gene match: 12. The CDR3 DNA reads as TGTGCCAGCAGCCCGAAGAGCGGGGATAACTACTACGAGCAGTACTTC. Its translation is CASSPKSGDNYYEQYF.

This clonotype was detected only a few times. The gene calls are TRBV9 and TRBJ2-3; D remains ambiguous. The CDR3 spans 15 residues. V was shortened by 0 bases and J by 0 bases, with 8 bases between the two germline ends. The germline CDR1 and CDR2 sequences are SGDLS and YYNGEE. The CDR3 nucleotides read TGTGCCAGCAGCGTAGAGGGTTATAGCACAGATACGCAGTATTTT. Protein product: CASSVEGYSTDTQYF.

The V call is TRBV29-1, the J call TRBJ2-7; 7 positions agree with TRBD2. V was pared by 2 bases and J by 1 base, with 11 bases of the junction left unmatched. Germline CDR1 and CDR2: SQVTM and ANQGSEA. The CDR3 extends over 16 amino acids. CDR3 coding DNA: TGCAGCGTTGAACTCTTAGCGGGTGGATTATCCTACGAGCAGTACTTC. Amino acids: CSVELLAGGLSYEQYF.

There are a few counts of this clonotype. The chain recombines TRBV10-3 with TRBJ1-2; 9 bases fit TRBD1. CDR1 and CDR2 from the germline V gene are ENHRY and SYGVKD. The J segment lost 5 bases and the V segment lost 3 bases, leaving 7 bases of the junction unmatched. The CDR3 loop spans 15 amino acids. CDR3 in DNA: TGTGCCATCAGTGAACAGGGGGCGCTTCCTTATGGCTACACCTTC. This gives the protein CAISEQGALPYGYTF.

The chain links TRBV5-5 to TRBJ2-2; TRBD2 is a possible D gene (6 bases). V lost 0 bases, J lost 0 bases, and 9 bases lay in between. CDR1 is SGHKS and CDR2 is YYEKEE in the germline V gene (reference sequence). This CDR3 has 16 amino acids. The CDR3 DNA is TGTGCCAGCAGCTTGGTTTCGGGGGCGAACACCGGGGAGCTGTTTTTT. It translates to CASSLVSGANTGELFF.

This clonotype was found a few times. This chain joins TRBV7-6 and TRBJ2-7; D uncertain. V lost 1 base and J 7 bases, leaving 8 bases between the germline ends. Germline CDR1 is SGHVS and CDR2 is FNYEAQ. The CDR3 has 12 residues. The CDR3 spells CASSLVGREQYF. The CDR3 bases are TGTGCCAGCAGCTTAGTAGGCAGAGAGCAGTACTTC.

This sequence joins TRBV20-1 and TRBJ2-7; 11 nucleotides match TRBD2. This CDR3 has 14 residues. With 5 bases clipped from V and 4 bases from J, the junction kept 7 bases outside the gene matches. Per germline, CDR1 DFQATT and CDR2 SNEGSKA (reference sequence). CDR3: CSAPKTSGTYEQYF. The CDR3 nucleotides read TGCAGTGCTCCTAAGACTAGCGGGACTTACGAGCAGTACTTC.

This clonotype was detected only a few times. The chain recombines TRBV29-1 with TRBJ2-7; 9 bases align to TRBD1. The J segment lost 5 bases and the V segment lost 5 bases, leaving 10 bases of the junction unmatched. Per the germline V gene, CDR1 is SQVTM and CDR2 is ANQGSEA. CDR3 length: 14 amino acids. The CDR3, as DNA: TGCAGCGTTTATACAGGGGGCGCTGGGGACGAGCAGTACTTC. Encoded protein: CSVYTGGAGDEQYF.

This clonotype has only a few counts. The chain uses TRBV10-3 and TRBJ2-1, with 8 bases lining up with TRBD1. The V gene end was trimmed by 6 bases and the J gene end by 9 bases; junction bases not matched to a gene: 7. The CDR3 is made up of 13 amino acids. Germline-derived CDR1 and CDR2 are ENHRY and SYGVKD. The CDR3 region is CAISPQGAGEQFF. In nucleotides, the CDR3 is TGTGCCATCAGCCCCCAGGGGGCGGGTGAGCAGTTCTTC.

Written as DNA, the CDR3 is TGCAGCGTCCGTACGCCAGGTGATAGTGAAAAACTGTTTTTT. Amino acids: CSVRTPGDSEKLFF. The chain employs TRBV29-1 and TRBJ1-4; D not certain. The germline V and J ends were trimmed by 6 bases and 7 bases, with 18 bases remaining between them. Germline values: CDR1 SQVTM, CDR2 ANQGSEA. The CDR3 is 14 residues long.

This clonotype has just a few counts. The rearrangement joins TRBV4-2 to TRBJ2-1; tentatively, D is TRBD2 (6 bases). Deletions cut 1 base from V and 3 bases from J, with 16 bases between. Germline V gene data show CDR1 as LGHNA and CDR2 as YNFKEQ. The CDR3 has 17 amino acids. The CDR3 is CASSQVRGEAIYNEQFF. CDR3 in DNA: TGTGCCAGCAGCCAAGTCCGCGGGGAAGCTATCTACAATGAGCAGTTCTTC.

The rearrangement uses TRBV20-1 and TRBJ2-5; D call uncertain. Trimming took off 5 bases at V and 1 base at J, with 2 bases between the two ends. The V gene's germline CDR1 is DFQATT and CDR2 SNEGSKA (reference sequence). The CDR3 runs to 10 residues. The CDR3 is CSAPQETQYF. The CDR3 bases are TGCAGTGCTCCCCAAGAGACCCAGTACTTC.

The chain uses TRBV12-3 or TRBV12-4 and TRBJ2-2; D is possibly TRBD1 (6 bases). The V end lost 5 bases, the J end lost 6 bases, and 10 bases lay between the germline ends. The CDR3 runs to 13 residues. CDR3 residues: CASSTGFPGELFF. CDR3 DNA sequence: TGTGCCAGCAGTACAGGGTTCCCCGGGGAGCTGTTTTTT.

This clonotype was seen a few times. The chain employs TRBV28 and TRBJ2-1, with D perhaps matching TRBD2 (5 bases). This CDR3 has 14 amino acids. V shed 5 bases and J shed 9 bases, with 17 bases lying between them. The germline CDR1 and CDR2 sequences are MDHEN and SYDVKM. The CDR3 sequence is CASSISLGLGEQFF. CDR3 in DNA: TGTGCCAGCAGTATATCACTAGGGCTTGGTGAGCAGTTCTTC.

V gene TRBV4-3 combines with J gene TRBJ2-5, with 8 bases aligning to TRBD1. Germline V gives CDR1 LGHNA, CDR2 YSLEER. V lost 3 bases, J lost 5 bases, and 11 bases stayed unmatched. The CDR3 has 16 amino acids. CDR3 protein: CASSHGLRTGTETQYF. CDR3 sequence (DNA): TGCGCCAGCAGCCATGGACTTAGGACAGGGACGGAGACCCAGTACTTC.

This clonotype has just a few counts. The chain couples TRBV20-1 to TRBJ2-3; 7 positions match TRBD1. This CDR3 contains 15 residues. Germline CDR1 is DFQATT and CDR2 is SNEGSKA (reference sequence). The V gene end was trimmed by 4 bases and the J gene end by 1 base; junction bases not matched to a gene: 8. CDR3 DNA: TGCAGTGCTATATACAGGGGCTCGGGCACAGATACGCAGTATTTT. Residues: CSAIYRGSGTDTQYF.

V and J are TRBV6-5 and TRBJ1-5; D call uncertain. The CDR3 consists of 14 residues. CDR1 is MNHEY and CDR2 is SVGAGI in the germline V gene. With 0 bases removed from V and 0 bases from J, the gap between germline ends came to 3 bases. CDR3 amino acids: CASSYSRSNQPQHF. The CDR3 DNA is TGTGCCAGCAGTTACTCTCGTAGCAATCAGCCCCAGCATTTT.

This clonotype showed up many times. The chain recombines TRBV5-6 with TRBJ2-3; no clear D. This CDR3 has 16 residues. CDR1 and CDR2 from the germline V gene are SGHDT and YYEEEE. V was clipped by 2 bases and J by 0 bases, with 13 bases between them. CDR3 DNA: TGTGCCAGCAGCTTAGGCTCGTGGTTTAGCACAGATACGCAGTATTTT. Translated, it gives CASSLGSWFSTDTQYF.

The table lists this clonotype with a few counts. The chain's CDR3 is CASSRGQGANSPLHF. CDR3 in DNA: TGTGCCAGCAGTAGGGGACAGGGGGCAAATTCACCCCTCCACTTT. V is TRBV6-1 and J is TRBJ1-6; 12 bases are a match to TRBD1. Germline CDR1 is MNHNS and CDR2 is SASEGT. The CDR3 covers 15 residues. V dropped 5 bases and J dropped 7; count of bases not matched to a gene: 3.

This clonotype was found many times. J is TRBJ1-2 and V is TRBV12-3 or TRBV12-4; 7 bases align to TRBD1. There are 14 residues in the CDR3. The ends lost 6 bases at V and 8 bases at J; junction bases unmatched: 12. The CDR3, as DNA: TGTGCCAGCAGGCCGGGACAGACTTTCGGGGGCTACACCTTC. Its translation is CASRPGQTFGGYTF.

The gene calls are TRBV15 and TRBJ2-1, with TRBD2 matching over 7 bases. The germline V gene has CDR1 LNHNV and CDR2 YYDKDF (reference sequence). V shed 3 bases, J shed 7 bases, and the junction held 9 bases outside the gene matches. CDR3 length: 15 amino acids. In DNA, the CDR3 is TGTGCCACCAGCAGGGGGGACTACTCAATTAATGAGCAGTTCTTC. Translation: CATSRGDYSINEQFF.